This TCR beta chain was observed in a study of cytomegalovirus exposure and HLA in healthy donors. The ends lost 4 bases at V and 3 bases at J; junction bases unmatched: 6. Germline CDR1 reads SGHTA; CDR2 reads FQGNSA. The CDR3 has 16 residues. Notes on this clone: Its specificity is unknown.

Study-wide results and limits: One variant, a missense change in DCLRE1C, was linked in a later analysis to TCR beta V- and J-gene trimming.

The PCR employed 60 Vbeta primers together with 13 Jbeta primers. Clones were read by immunoSEQ multiplex PCR, and TCRdb kept only the in-frame ones, dropping some. The table has roughly 120,000 clones, about four fifths seen once. Sequencing input: PBMCs. The rearrangement links TRBV7-2 to TRBJ2-7, with 13 bases lining up with TRBD2. The sequence was collected from a man in his late teens or twenties in good health and CMV-seronegative. The CDR3 coding sequence is TGTGCCAGCAGCTCGCGGACTAGCGGGAGAAACTACGAGCAGTACTTC. Translating gives CASSSRTSGRNYEQYF. The full variable domain, its missing parts supplied by reference TRBV7-2 and TRBJ2-7, is GAGVSQSPSNKVTEKGKDVELRCDPISGHTALYWYRQSLGQGLEFLIYFQGNSAPDKSGLPSDRFSAERTGGSVSTLTIQRTQQEDSAVYLCASSSRTSGRNYEQYFGPGTRLTVT.